Below are 24 T cell receptor beta chains sequenced from a single sample in a study of T cell responses to AZD1222 COVID-19 vaccine. Data came from immunoSEQ multiplex PCR; TCRdb stores just in-frame clones and leaves some out. The sample records some 100,000 clones, 88% being singletons. The sample was peripheral blood, taken on day 0 of MenACWY control vaccination. The receptors were sampled from an adult in good health.

The rearrangement uses TRBV10-3 and TRBJ1-1, with TRBD1 identical over 9 bases. With 6 bases clipped from V and 0 bases from J, the junction kept 8 bases outside the gene matches. This CDR3 has 16 amino acids. Germline CDR1 ENHRY, CDR2 SYGVKD. The CDR3 DNA is TGTGCCATCAGGACGGACAGGGGAGTCATGAACACTGAAGCTTTCTTT. The encoded protein is CAIRTDRGVMNTEAFF.

The chain is built from TRBV5-4 and TRBJ1-2; D call uncertain. In germline, CDR1 is SGHNT, CDR2 YYREEE (reference sequence). Between the trimmed V and J ends, which lost 0 bases and 8 bases, there was a span of 11 bases. This CDR3 region has 13 residues. CDR3 residues: CASSLEPSGGYTF. In DNA form, the CDR3 reads TGTGCCAGCAGCTTGGAACCGAGCGGGGGCTACACCTTC.

The chain has TRBV7-8 and TRBJ1-2, with 7 bases that match TRBD1. The V gene's germline CDR1 is SGHVS and CDR2 FQNEAQ. Trimming removed 1 base from V and 7 bases from J; junction bases left unmatched: 12. This CDR3 is 16 amino acids long. The CDR3 DNA reads as TGTGCCAGCAGCTTAGGAGCGGCGACAGGGAGGGGTGGCTACACCTTC. Translated: CASSLGAATGRGGYTF.

This chain's CDR3 is CASSVGYEQFF. In nucleotides, the CDR3 is TGTGCCAGCAGCGTGGGATATGAGCAGTTCTTC. This sequence joins TRBV9 and TRBJ2-1; no clear D. Germline assignment: CDR1 SGDLS and CDR2 YYNGEE. Trimming stripped 2 bases from V and 8 bases from J, with 5 bases between. The CDR3 has 11 residues.

The rearrangement joins TRBV30 to TRBJ2-7; 7 positions agree with TRBD1. Trimming at V came to 3 bases and at J to 0 bases, leaving 2 bases not matched to a gene. The length of the CDR3 is 13 residues. Germline V gives CDR1 GTSNPN, CDR2 SVGIG (reference sequence). The CDR3 region has the DNA TGTGCCTGGAGCCGGGACAGCTCCTACGAGCAGTACTTC. Translating gives CAWSRDSSYEQYF.

On this clone itself: Other nucleotide sequences from this sample produce the same CDR3. The rearrangement joins TRBV5-1 to TRBJ2-7; possibly TRBD1 for D (6 bases). Germline lookup yields CDR1 SGHRS and CDR2 YFSETQ. The V end was cut by 0 bases, the J end by 2 bases, with 9 bases between. The CDR3 sequence is 14 residues long. DNA of the CDR3: TGCGCCAGCAGCTTGGGTACAGGGACCTACGAGCAGTACTTC. Translated: CASSLGTGTYEQYF.

This sequence joins TRBV29-1 and TRBJ1-4; D not certain. The CDR3 is 12 residues long. Between the trimmed V and J ends, which lost 4 bases and 5 bases, there was a span of 8 bases. In germline, CDR1 is SQVTM, CDR2 ANQGSEA. The CDR3 loop reads CSVGSGNEKLFF. CDR3 nucleotides: TGCAGCGTTGGCAGTGGAAATGAAAAACTGTTTTTT.

In DNA form, the CDR3 reads TGTGCCAGCTCACCAGGTCAGGCAGGGACTAACTATGGCTACACCTTC. This translates into CASSPGQAGTNYGYTF. V and J are TRBV18 and TRBJ1-2; D might be TRBD1 (5 bases). Germline-derived CDR1 and CDR2 are KGHSH and LQKENI. V dropped 2 bases and J dropped 0 bases, with 13 bases sitting between them. The CDR3 has 16 residues.

The chain employs TRBV28 and TRBJ1-2; TRBD1 is a possible D gene (6 bases). Trimming cost V 6 bases and J 4 bases, with 18 bases left between them. Germline V gene data show CDR1 as MDHEN and CDR2 as SYDVKM. The CDR3 is made up of 15 amino acids. As DNA, the CDR3 is TGTGCCAGCAGCCTGCAGGCCAGGGGTGCCTATGGCTACACCTTC. Translated, it gives CASSLQARGAYGYTF.

V usage is TRBV28 and J usage is TRBJ1-1; D is perhaps TRBD1 (6 bases). V lost 3 bases and J lost 1, with 9 bases in between. This CDR3 region has 14 residues. The germline gives CDR1 MDHEN, CDR2 SYDVKM. The chain's CDR3 is CASSFAGANTEAFF. The CDR3 DNA follows: TGTGCCAGCAGTTTCGCAGGGGCGAACACTGAAGCTTTCTTT.

The sample holds one count of this clone. J is TRBJ2-3 and V is TRBV28; the D gene is possibly TRBD1 (6 bases). The CDR3 covers 14 residues. Deletions cut 5 bases from V and 2 bases from J, with 11 bases between. Germline V lookup: CDR1 MDHEN, CDR2 SYDVKM. This CDR3 is CASSSGQLTDTQYF. The CDR3 DNA sequence: TGTGCCAGCAGTAGTGGACAGCTCACAGATACGCAGTATTTT.

CDR3 amino acids: CASSLVSQPQHF. CDR3 nucleotides: TGTGCCAGCAGCTTAGTGTCCCAGCCCCAGCATTTT. The J gene is TRBJ1-5, the V gene TRBV7-2; D is ambiguous. The CDR3 is 12 amino acids. Germline CDR1 and CDR2: SGHTA and FQGNSA. V gave up 1 base and J gave up 7 bases, with 5 bases separating them. Drawing the rest from reference TRBV7-2 and TRBJ1-5, the complete variable domain is GAGVSQSPSNKVTEKGKDVELRCDPISGHTALYWYRQSLGQGLEFLIYFQGNSAPDKSGLPSDRFSAERTGGSVSTLTIQRTQQEDSAVYLCASSLVSQPQHFGDGTRLSIL.

The J gene is TRBJ1-1, the V gene TRBV28, with D possibly matching TRBD1 (6 bases). The ends were cut back, 2 bases at V and 0 bases at J, with 7 bases in the middle. Germline V gene lookup returns CDR1 MDHEN and CDR2 SYDVKM. The length of the CDR3 is 14 residues. CDR3 nucleotide sequence: TGTGCCAGCAGTTTAGGGACAATGAACACTGAAGCTTTCTTT. It yields the protein CASSLGTMNTEAFF. Looking up the rest from reference TRBV28 and TRBJ1-1 gives the full variable domain: DVKVTQSSRYLVKRTGEKVFLECVQDMDHENMFWYRQDPGLGLRLIYFSYDVKMKEKGDIPEGYSVSREKKERFSLILESASTNQTSMYLCASSLGTMNTEAFFGQGTRLTVV.

V and J are TRBV11-3 and TRBJ2-1, with D tentatively TRBD1 (6 bases). The CDR3 covers 18 residues. The germline gives CDR1 SGHNT, CDR2 YENEEA. Trimming pared 0 bases from V and 3 bases from J, leaving 18 bases between. The CDR3 region is CASSLEQGGTNNYNEQFF. In nucleotides, the CDR3 is TGTGCCAGCAGCTTAGAACAGGGTGGTACGAACAACTACAATGAGCAGTTCTTC.

This clone has a single count. The chain is built from TRBV28 and TRBJ1-5; possibly TRBD1 for D (5 bases). Germline CDR1 and CDR2: MDHEN and SYDVKM. V gave up 6 bases and J gave up 4 bases, with 13 bases separating them. The CDR3 totals 14 residues. The DNA of the CDR3 is TGTGCCAGCAGCACGATGGGGGGGAATCAGCCCCAGCATTTT. Encoded protein: CASSTMGGNQPQHF.

V is TRBV11-1 and J is TRBJ2-2; the match to TRBD1 covers 8 bases. Germline CDR1 and CDR2: SGHAT and FQDESV (reference sequence). This CDR3 is 15 amino acids long. The ends lost 5 bases at V and 3 bases at J; junction bases unmatched: 5. The CDR3 bases are TGTGCCAGCAGCCGGCGGACAGGGCACACCGGGGAGCTGTTTTTT. Protein: CASSRRTGHTGELFF.

This chain connects TRBV5-1 to TRBJ1-4, with TRBD1 matching 9 bases. Unmatched junction bases numbered 12, after V lost 4 bases and J lost 2 bases. There are 18 residues in the CDR3. The germline V gene has CDR1 SGHRS and CDR2 YFSETQ. The CDR3 protein is CASSPFRDRAATNEKLFF. CDR3 nucleotides: TGCGCCAGCAGCCCTTTTCGGGACAGGGCTGCCACTAATGAAAAACTGTTTTTT.

By share, this clone counts as medium-sized. The chain combines TRBV4-2 with TRBJ2-3; 8 positions match TRBD2. The CDR3 consists of 18 residues. The ends lost 0 bases at V and 2 bases at J; junction bases unmatched: 10. The germline gives CDR1 LGHNA, CDR2 YNFKEQ. The CDR3 sequence: CASSQDGPGAGVTDTQYF. The CDR3 coding sequence is TGTGCCAGCAGCCAAGATGGCCCGGGAGCGGGAGTCACAGATACGCAGTATTTT.

The CDR3 bases are TGTGCCAGCAGCCTAGGGACAGGGAGGGCCTATGGCTACACCTTC. Translating gives CASSLGTGRAYGYTF. The chain couples TRBV28 to TRBJ1-2; 9 positions match TRBD1. The CDR3 is 15 residues long. The germline V gene has CDR1 MDHEN and CDR2 SYDVKM. J gave up 4 bases and V 6 bases, and 9 bases lay outside the gene matches.

V and J are TRBV19 and TRBJ2-1; 8 bases agree with TRBD2. The CDR3 totals 15 residues. Germline V lookup: CDR1 LNHDA, CDR2 SQIVND (reference sequence). V dropped 7 bases and J dropped 0; count of bases not matched to a gene: 5. For the CDR3, the DNA is TGTGCCAGTACCTCGGGGGGGAACTCCTACAATGAGCAGTTCTTC. The encoded protein is CASTSGGNSYNEQFF.

V usage is TRBV4-1 and J usage is TRBJ1-4, with D possibly TRBD1 on 6 matching bases. V was cut by 3 bases and J by 8 bases, with 22 bases left in between. The germline V gene has CDR1 MGHRA and CDR2 YSYEKL. The CDR3 sequence is 17 residues long. The CDR3 here is CASSHQTLQGNNEKLFF. CDR3 nucleotides: TGCGCCAGCAGCCACCAAACTTTACAGGGAAATAACGAAAAACTGTTTTTT.

The chain couples TRBV2 to TRBJ1-5; D is ambiguous. CDR3 length: 14 residues. Germline V gives CDR1 SNHLY, CDR2 FYNNEI. V was shortened by 6 bases and J by 6 bases, with 15 bases between the two germline ends. The CDR3 reads CASSEHERIQPQHF. CDR3 sequence (DNA): TGTGCCAGCAGCGAACACGAAAGAATTCAGCCCCAGCATTTT. Combining the CDR3 with reference TRBV2 and TRBJ1-5 gives the whole variable domain EPEVTQTPSHQVTQMGQEVILRCVPISNHLYFYWYRQILGQKVEFLVSFYNNEISEKSEIFDDQFSVERPDGSNFTLKIRSTKLEDSAMYFCASSEHERIQPQHFGDGTRLSIL.

The V gene is TRBV19, the J gene TRBJ2-3, with no clear D. The germline CDR1 and CDR2 sequences are LNHDA and SQIVND (reference sequence). The CDR3 consists of 16 residues. Trimming left V 1 base short and J 0 bases short, with 11 bases between. CDR3 sequence reads: CASSIGLDASTDTQYF. DNA of the CDR3: TGTGCCAGTAGTATAGGGCTGGACGCGAGCACAGATACGCAGTATTTT. The full variable domain, completed using reference TRBV19 and TRBJ2-3, is DGGITQSPKYLFRKEGQNVTLSCEQNLNHDAMYWYRQDPGQGLRLIYYSQIVNDFQKGDIAEGYSVSREKKESFPLTVTSAQKNPTAFYLCASSIGLDASTDTQYFGPGTRLTVL.

This clone was detected once. The chain couples TRBV28 to TRBJ1-1; the D is unclear. Trimming pared 5 bases from V and 6 bases from J, leaving 10 bases between. Germline CDR1 is MDHEN and CDR2 is SYDVKM. There are 12 residues in the CDR3. The DNA of the CDR3 is TGTGCCAGCAGTATGACACTCTCTGAAGCTTTCTTT. It codes for CASSMTLSEAFF. Looking up the rest from reference TRBV28 and TRBJ1-1 gives the full variable domain: DVKVTQSSRYLVKRTGEKVFLECVQDMDHENMFWYRQDPGLGLRLIYFSYDVKMKEKGDIPEGYSVSREKKERFSLILESASTNQTSMYLCASSMTLSEAFFGQGTRLTVV.